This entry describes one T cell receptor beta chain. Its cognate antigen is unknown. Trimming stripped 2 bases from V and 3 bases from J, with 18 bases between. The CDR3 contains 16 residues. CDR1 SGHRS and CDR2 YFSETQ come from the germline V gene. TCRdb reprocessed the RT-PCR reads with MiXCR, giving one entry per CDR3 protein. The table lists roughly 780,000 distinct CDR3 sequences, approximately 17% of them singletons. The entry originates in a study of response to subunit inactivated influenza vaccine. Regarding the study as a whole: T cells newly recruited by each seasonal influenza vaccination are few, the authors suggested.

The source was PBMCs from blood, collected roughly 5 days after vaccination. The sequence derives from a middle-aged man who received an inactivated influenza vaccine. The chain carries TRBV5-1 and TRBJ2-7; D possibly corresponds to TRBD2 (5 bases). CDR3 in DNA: TGCGCCAGCAGCTTTGGTGAGACTACACTATTCTACGAGCAGTACTTC. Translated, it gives CASSFGETTLFYEQYF. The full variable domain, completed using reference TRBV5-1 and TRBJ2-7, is KAGVTQTPRYLIKTRGQQVTLSCSPISGHRSVSWYQQTPGQGLQFLFEYFSETQRNKGNFPGRFSGRQFSNSRSEMNVSTLELGDSALYLCASSFGETTLFYEQYFGPGTRLTVT.